The rows below give T cell receptor beta chains drawn from one sample of a study of blood T cell repertoires in COVID-19. Produced via immunoSEQ multiplex PCR; TCRdb's table is partial and in-frame only. The sample shows tens of thousands of clones, roughly 87% of them seen only once. Sequenced input: peripheral blood. These receptor sequences come from a woman aged 55-70 years with COVID-19, enrolled during active disease. The CDR3 runs from the conserved cysteine through the conserved F or W. A D gene is named only where the DNA matches it firmly. Where a row states a size, it is once, few, many or the class of an expanded clone; other rows omit it.

CASKRGGSGNTIYF | TGTGCCAGCAAGCGCGGCGGCTCTGGAAACACCATATATTTT | TRBV6-5 | once | . | TRBJ1-3
CASTNTGNTEAFF | TGTGCCAGTACGAACACAGGGAACACTGAAGCTTTCTTT | TRBV19 | once | . | TRBJ1-1
CASSLPLHNEQFF | TGTGCCAGCAGTTTACCACTTCACAATGAGCAGTTCTTC | TRBV28 | . | . | TRBJ2-1
CAWSVQGGLWNSPLHF | TGTGCCTGGAGTGTACAGGGGGGCCTTTGGAATTCACCCCTCCACTTT | TRBV30 | . | TRBD1 | TRBJ1-6
CASSFVRGITEAFF | TGTGCCAGCAGCTTCGTTAGGGGAATCACTGAAGCTTTCTTT | TRBV7-9 | . | . | TRBJ1-1
CASSFPRQGETGELFF | TGTGCCAGCAGCTTTCCGAGACAGGGGGAAACCGGGGAGCTGTTTTTT | TRBV7-9 | few | TRBD1 | TRBJ2-2
CASSTGSGEKLFF | TGTGCCAGCAGTACAGGGTCCGGTGAAAAACTGTTTTTT | TRBV6-6 | . | . | TRBJ1-4
CASSLWGGGSNQPQHF | TGTGCCAGTAGCTTATGGGGGGGAGGAAGCAATCAGCCCCAGCATTTT | TRBV7-2 | . | . | TRBJ1-5
CASSEQVAQETQYF | TGTGCCAGCAGTGAGCAAGTAGCGCAAGAGACCCAGTACTTC | TRBV2 | . | . | TRBJ2-5
CASSRADRAEAFF | TGCGCCAGCAGCCGCGCTGATAGAGCTGAAGCTTTCTTT | TRBV4-1 | once | . | TRBJ1-1
CASTWTGSNNEQFF | TGTGCCAGTACCTGGACAGGGTCCAACAATGAGCAGTTCTTC | TRBV19 | . | TRBD1 | TRBJ2-1
CASSQFGGGQETQYF | TGCGCCAGCAGCCAATTCGGCGGGGGCCAAGAGACCCAGTACTTC | TRBV4-1 | . | TRBD2 | TRBJ2-5
CASKAQGAGDTGELFF | TGTGCCAGCAAGGCACAGGGGGCAGGGGACACCGGGGAGCTGTTTTTT | TRBV11-1 | . | TRBD1 | TRBJ2-2
CASSLRQENTEAFF | TGTGCCAGCAGCCTCCGACAGGAGAACACTGAAGCTTTCTTT | TRBV11-2 | . | . | TRBJ1-1
CASSPRSTEAFF | TGTGCCAGCAGCCCCCGGAGCACTGAAGCTTTCTTT | TRBV7-9 | . | . | TRBJ1-1
CASSWGTGNSGNTIYF | TGTGCCAGCAGCTGGGGGACAGGTAACTCTGGAAACACCATATATTTT | TRBV5-6 | once | TRBD1 | TRBJ1-3
CASSTSGRDNEQFF | TGTGCCAGCTCGACTAGCGGGAGAGACAATGAGCAGTTCTTC | TRBV18 | . | TRBD2 | TRBJ2-1
CSMGLQETQYF | TGCAGCATGGGACTTCAAGAGACCCAGTACTTC | TRBV29-1 | . | . | TRBJ2-5
CASTTYNEQFF | TGTGCCAGCACCACCTACAATGAGCAGTTCTTC | TRBV6-5 | . | . | TRBJ2-1
CASSLEEGGSEAFF | TGCGCCAGCAGCTTGGAGGAGGGTGGGAGTGAAGCTTTCTTT | TRBV5-1 | . | . | TRBJ1-1
CASSLYPDSGELFF | TGTGCCAGCAGTTTATATCCAGACTCCGGGGAGCTGTTTTTT | TRBV27 | . | . | TRBJ2-2
CASITGTGGTDTQYF | TGTGCCAGCATTACCGGGACAGGTGGCACAGATACGCAGTATTTT | TRBV6-5 | . | TRBD1 | TRBJ2-3
CASSDGGSKQYF | TGTGCCAGCAGCGACGGAGGGTCGAAGCAGTACTTC | TRBV7-9 | . | . | TRBJ2-7
CASSQVGSGTEAFF | TGTGCCAGCAGCCAAGTGGGATCGGGGACTGAAGCTTTCTTT | TRBV4-2 | . | . | TRBJ1-1
CATSRTGGGNTIYF | TGTGCCACCAGCAGGACAGGGGGCGGAAACACCATATATTTT | TRBV15 | . | TRBD1 | TRBJ1-3
CASSALDRGPVNTEAFF | TGTGCCAGTAGTGCACTGGACAGGGGGCCGGTGAACACTGAAGCTTTCTTT | TRBV19 | . | TRBD1 | TRBJ1-1
CASSSRVAGGYTGELFF | TGTGCCAGCAGCTCCCGGGTAGCGGGGGGTTACACCGGGGAGCTGTTTTTT | TRBV7-8 | . | TRBD2 | TRBJ2-2
CASSELRGFGQPQHF | TGTGCCAGCAGTGAACTGCGAGGGTTCGGGCAGCCCCAGCATTTT | TRBV6-1 | . | . | TRBJ1-5
CASSLGRGDGNTIYF | TGTGCCAGCAGCTTGGGCAGGGGGGATGGAAACACCATATATTTT | TRBV7-2 | . | TRBD1 | TRBJ1-3
CAWSVRGSEQYF | TGTGCCTGGAGTGTGAGAGGGTCCGAGCAGTACTTC | TRBV30 | once | . | TRBJ2-7
CASSPDAGTDTQYF | TGTGCCAGCAGCCCCGATGCGGGCACAGATACGCAGTATTTT | TRBV7-6 | . | . | TRBJ2-3
CASSLPSGVYEQFF | TGTGCCAGTAGCCTGCCTAGCGGGGTATATGAGCAGTTCTTC | TRBV19 | . | TRBD2 | TRBJ2-1
CASSGTVNEKLFF | TGTGCCAGCAGCGGGACAGTTAATGAAAAACTGTTTTTT | TRBV3-1/TRBV3-2 | once | TRBD1 | TRBJ1-4
CASSSQQGALNTEAFF | TGTGCCAGCAGCTCGCAACAGGGGGCCTTGAACACTGAAGCTTTCTTT | TRBV7-2 | . | TRBD1 | TRBJ1-1
CASTRQGLGEKLFF | TGTGCCAGCACCCGACAGGGTCTCGGTGAAAAACTGTTTTTT | TRBV27 | . | TRBD1 | TRBJ1-4
CASSLPGQDDEQYF | TGTGCCAGTAGCCTTCCGGGACAGGATGACGAGCAGTACTTC | TRBV19 | . | TRBD1 | TRBJ2-7
CATSADTGELFF | TGTGCTACGAGCGCAGACACCGGGGAGCTGTTTTTT | TRBV12-3/TRBV12-4 | . | . | TRBJ2-2
CASSRTGGSEKLFF | TGTGCCAGCAGCAGGACAGGGGGCAGTGAAAAACTGTTTTTT | TRBV9 | . | TRBD1 | TRBJ1-4
CASSLTEYGYTF | TGCGCCAGCAGCTTGACGGAGTATGGCTACACCTTC | TRBV5-1 | . | . | TRBJ1-2
CASSEGGTRVNEQFF | TGTGCCAGCAGCGAGGGGGGGACTAGGGTCAATGAGCAGTTCTTC | TRBV6-5 | . | TRBD2 | TRBJ2-1
CASSPGQGAYEQYF | TGTGCCAGCAGCCCAGGACAGGGGGCCTACGAGCAGTACTTC | TRBV5-5 | . | TRBD1 | TRBJ2-7
CVSSISGQGMREDGYTF | TGTGTCAGTAGTATATCGGGACAGGGAATGCGGGAGGATGGCTACACCTTC | TRBV19 | . | TRBD1 | TRBJ1-2
CATSRTGYSNQPQHF | TGTGCCACCAGCAGAACAGGGTATAGCAATCAGCCCCAGCATTTT | TRBV15 | once | . | TRBJ1-5
CASSGATLAKNIQYF | TGTGCCAGCAGCGGGGCAACTTTAGCCAAAAACATTCAGTACTTC | TRBV6-2/TRBV6-3 | . | . | TRBJ2-4
CASSSELAGGGTDTQYF | TGTGCCAGCAGTTCGGAGTTAGCGGGAGGTGGCACAGATACGCAGTATTTT | TRBV27 | few | TRBD2 | TRBJ2-3
CAKGGQWVTDTQYF | TGTGCCAAGGGGGGACAGTGGGTCACAGATACGCAGTATTTT | TRBV25-1 | . | . | TRBJ2-3
CAWKSLAGRNEQFF | TGTGCCTGGAAAAGTCTAGCGGGGAGGAATGAGCAGTTCTTC | TRBV30 | once | TRBD2 | TRBJ2-1
CSVGGEGGTPGEQYF | TGCAGCGTGGGGGGTGAGGGAGGGACTCCGGGCGAGCAGTACTTC | TRBV29-1 | . | TRBD2 | TRBJ2-7
CASSYVGGEQFF | TGTGCCAGCAGTTATGTGGGGGGTGAGCAGTTCTTC | TRBV6-2/TRBV6-3 | . | . | TRBJ2-1
CASSTAGEWETQYF | TGTGCCAGTAGCACAGCGGGAGAATGGGAGACCCAGTACTTC | TRBV19 | . | TRBD2 | TRBJ2-5